This is a list of T cell receptor beta chains from one sample in a study of T cell responses to AZD1222 COVID-19 vaccine. Assay used: immunoSEQ multiplex PCR; TCRdb lists only in-frame clones, some missing. This sample has around 100,000 clones, with around 89% found just once. The specimen comprised peripheral blood, sampled 28 days after the second AZD1222 dose. The receptor set was obtained from an adult who received the AZD1222 COVID-19 vaccine. Both conserved end residues are part of each CDR3. Each record gives: CDR3 length, J gene, clone size, V gene, D gene, CDR3 protein, CDR3 DNA. The D gene is left open where the match is weak. Some rows mark clone size as missing; the rest say once, few, many or name a class of expanded clone.

CDR3 length: 15
J gene: TRBJ2-1
clone size: NA
V gene: TRBV5-1
D gene: NA
CDR3 protein: CASRLTGNSYNEQFF
CDR3 DNA: TGCGCCAGCAGGCTGACTGGGAATTCCTACAATGAGCAGTTCTTC

CDR3 length: 15
J gene: TRBJ1-1
clone size: once
V gene: TRBV19
D gene: NA
CDR3 protein: CASSLGAHLNTEAFF
CDR3 DNA: TGTGCCAGTAGTTTAGGGGCCCATTTGAACACTGAAGCTTTCTTT

CDR3 length: 13
J gene: TRBJ2-7
clone size: NA
V gene: TRBV7-2
D gene: NA
CDR3 protein: CASSLNPGHEQYF
CDR3 DNA: TGTGCCAGCAGCTTAAATCCAGGGCACGAGCAGTACTTC

CDR3 length: 16
J gene: TRBJ2-5
clone size: NA
V gene: TRBV1
D gene: NA
CDR3 protein: CTSSLFPGGGEETQYF
CDR3 DNA: TGCACCAGCAGCCTGTTCCCCGGGGGGGGCGAAGAGACCCAGTACTTC

CDR3 length: 18
J gene: TRBJ2-7
clone size: NA
V gene: TRBV15
D gene: TRBD1
CDR3 protein: CATSRDLVWGQGSYEQYF
CDR3 DNA: TGTGCCACCAGCAGAGATTTGGTCTGGGGACAGGGATCCTACGAGCAGTACTTC

CDR3 length: 14
J gene: TRBJ1-1
clone size: NA
V gene: TRBV29-1
D gene: NA
CDR3 protein: CSVEFGTGGTEAFF
CDR3 DNA: TGCAGCGTTGAGTTCGGCACTGGAGGGACTGAAGCTTTCTTT

CDR3 length: 15
J gene: TRBJ2-5
clone size: NA
V gene: TRBV11-1
D gene: TRBD2
CDR3 protein: CASSLTSGVPEAQYF
CDR3 DNA: TGTGCCAGCAGCTTGACTAGCGGGGTCCCGGAGGCCCAGTACTTC

CDR3 length: 13
J gene: TRBJ1-2
clone size: NA
V gene: TRBV7-9
D gene: NA
CDR3 protein: CASSFGQEGGYTF
CDR3 DNA: TGTGCCAGCAGCTTCGGACAAGAAGGTGGCTACACCTTC

CDR3 length: 16
J gene: TRBJ1-5
clone size: NA
V gene: TRBV21-1
D gene: NA
CDR3 protein: CASSTGGGDSNQPQHF
CDR3 DNA: TGTGCCAGCAGCACCGGAGGTGGGGATAGCAATCAGCCCCAGCATTTT

CDR3 length: 15
J gene: TRBJ1-6
clone size: NA
V gene: TRBV2
D gene: TRBD1
CDR3 protein: CASRGTGERNSPLHF
CDR3 DNA: TGTGCCAGCAGAGGGACAGGGGAGAGGAATTCACCCCTCCACTTT

CDR3 length: 14
J gene: TRBJ1-1
clone size: once
V gene: TRBV18
D gene: TRBD1
CDR3 protein: CASSAGQEGTEAFF
CDR3 DNA: TGTGCCAGCTCAGCGGGACAGGAAGGCACTGAAGCTTTCTTT

CDR3 length: 14
J gene: TRBJ1-1
clone size: NA
V gene: TRBV4-2
D gene: NA
CDR3 protein: CASSAQGGNTEAFF
CDR3 DNA: TGTGCCAGCAGCGCACAGGGAGGGAACACTGAAGCTTTCTTT

CDR3 length: 14
J gene: TRBJ1-5
clone size: once
V gene: TRBV28
D gene: NA
CDR3 protein: CASSPGNSNQPQHF
CDR3 DNA: TGTGCCAGCTCCCCCGGGAATAGCAATCAGCCCCAGCATTTT

CDR3 length: 15
J gene: TRBJ1-4
clone size: NA
V gene: TRBV14
D gene: NA
CDR3 protein: CASSPKGGGGEKLFF
CDR3 DNA: TGTGCCAGCAGCCCGAAGGGGGGAGGAGGTGAAAAACTGTTTTTT

CDR3 length: 14
J gene: TRBJ1-2
clone size: NA
V gene: TRBV7-2
D gene: NA
CDR3 protein: CASSSPGSSTGYTF
CDR3 DNA: TGTGCCAGCAGCTCACCGGGATCTTCCACGGGCTACACCTTC

CDR3 length: 15
J gene: TRBJ1-2
clone size: few
V gene: TRBV19
D gene: TRBD1
CDR3 protein: CASSNSQGGSYGYTF
CDR3 DNA: TGTGCCAGTAGCAACTCCCAGGGGGGAAGCTATGGCTACACCTTC

CDR3 length: 17
J gene: TRBJ1-4
clone size: NA
V gene: TRBV7-9
D gene: TRBD1
CDR3 protein: CASSVPLAGTGVEKLFF
CDR3 DNA: TGTGCCAGCAGCGTCCCCCTCGCAGGGACAGGGGTGGAAAAACTGTTTTTT

CDR3 length: 15
J gene: TRBJ2-7
clone size: once
V gene: TRBV6-1
D gene: TRBD1
CDR3 protein: CASSEAATGIGEQYF
CDR3 DNA: TGTGCCAGCAGTGAAGCCGCGACAGGGATCGGCGAGCAGTACTTC

CDR3 length: 16
J gene: TRBJ2-3
clone size: once
V gene: TRBV6-2/TRBV6-3
D gene: TRBD2
CDR3 protein: CASSFRTSPQEDTQYF
CDR3 DNA: TGTGCCAGCAGTTTCAGGACTAGCCCGCAGGAAGATACGCAGTATTTT

CDR3 length: 13
J gene: TRBJ1-5
clone size: NA
V gene: TRBV7-6
D gene: NA
CDR3 protein: CASSLGGGQPQHF
CDR3 DNA: TGTGCCAGCAGCTTAGGGGGAGGCCAGCCCCAGCATTTT

CDR3 length: 14
J gene: TRBJ1-6
clone size: NA
V gene: TRBV11-2
D gene: NA
CDR3 protein: CASSLAGTFSPLHF
CDR3 DNA: TGTGCCAGCAGCTTAGCGGGGACATTTTCACCCCTCCACTTT

CDR3 length: 13
J gene: TRBJ1-1
clone size: NA
V gene: TRBV18
D gene: NA
CDR3 protein: CASSPGTNTEAFF
CDR3 DNA: TGTGCCAGCTCACCGGGGACGAACACTGAAGCTTTCTTT

CDR3 length: 16
J gene: TRBJ2-3
clone size: NA
V gene: TRBV24-1
D gene: NA
CDR3 protein: CATSDPPVTGSDTQYF
CDR3 DNA: TGTGCCACCAGTGACCCCCCCGTGACAGGCTCAGATACGCAGTATTTT

CDR3 length: 17
J gene: TRBJ1-3
clone size: NA
V gene: TRBV6-6
D gene: NA
CDR3 protein: CASSLLGGASSGNTIYF
CDR3 DNA: TGTGCCAGCAGTCTCCTGGGAGGGGCCTCTTCTGGAAACACCATATATTTT

CDR3 length: 18
J gene: TRBJ2-5
clone size: NA
V gene: TRBV4-2
D gene: NA
CDR3 protein: CASSQDLGGGVIQETQYF
CDR3 DNA: TGTGCCAGCAGCCAAGATCTTGGTGGCGGGGTGATCCAAGAGACCCAGTACTTC

CDR3 length: 15
J gene: TRBJ1-5
clone size: NA
V gene: TRBV6-5
D gene: NA
CDR3 protein: CASSYQGRGNQPQHF
CDR3 DNA: TGTGCCAGCAGTTACCAGGGACGGGGCAATCAGCCCCAGCATTTT

CDR3 length: 16
J gene: TRBJ1-5
clone size: NA
V gene: TRBV6-5
D gene: TRBD1
CDR3 protein: CASSLGGQALGQPQHF
CDR3 DNA: TGTGCCAGCAGTTTAGGCGGACAGGCTCTGGGTCAGCCCCAGCATTTT

CDR3 length: 13
J gene: TRBJ2-7
clone size: NA
V gene: TRBV5-1
D gene: NA
CDR3 protein: CASSLTAVYEQYF
CDR3 DNA: TGCGCCAGCAGCTTGACAGCAGTCTACGAGCAGTACTTC

CDR3 length: 15
J gene: TRBJ2-2
clone size: NA
V gene: TRBV15
D gene: NA
CDR3 protein: CATSEGLQNTGELFF
CDR3 DNA: TGTGCCACCAGCGAGGGACTCCAGAACACCGGGGAGCTGTTTTTT

CDR3 length: 14
J gene: TRBJ1-5
clone size: NA
V gene: TRBV20-1
D gene: NA
CDR3 protein: CSASVGNSNQPQHF
CDR3 DNA: TGCAGTGCTAGTGTGGGGAATAGCAATCAGCCCCAGCATTTT

CDR3 length: 17
J gene: TRBJ2-1
clone size: NA
V gene: TRBV19
D gene: NA
CDR3 protein: CASSGTGRVPGGNEQFF
CDR3 DNA: TGTGCCAGTAGTGGAACGGGCAGGGTGCCCGGGGGCAATGAGCAGTTCTTC

CDR3 length: 15
J gene: TRBJ2-4
clone size: NA
V gene: TRBV11-2
D gene: TRBD2
CDR3 protein: CASSFMTGGRNIQYF
CDR3 DNA: TGTGCCAGCAGCTTCATGACGGGGGGGCGAAACATTCAGTACTTC

CDR3 length: 15
J gene: TRBJ1-1
clone size: NA
V gene: TRBV10-3
D gene: NA
CDR3 protein: CAISDPSTGNTEAFF
CDR3 DNA: TGTGCCATCAGTGATCCTTCGACAGGGAACACTGAAGCTTTCTTT

CDR3 length: 14
J gene: TRBJ2-5
clone size: NA
V gene: TRBV18
D gene: TRBD1
CDR3 protein: CASSPGTGKETQYF
CDR3 DNA: TGTGCCAGCTCACCGGGGACAGGGAAAGAGACCCAGTACTTC

CDR3 length: 16
J gene: TRBJ2-1
clone size: NA
V gene: TRBV7-3
D gene: NA
CDR3 protein: CASSLTGGLDYNEQFF
CDR3 DNA: TGTGCCAGCAGCTTAACAGGGGGGCTAGACTACAATGAGCAGTTCTTC

CDR3 length: 15
J gene: TRBJ2-7
clone size: NA
V gene: TRBV7-8
D gene: TRBD1
CDR3 protein: CASSSRTGGRGEQYF
CDR3 DNA: TGTGCCAGCAGCTCAAGGACAGGGGGTCGAGGCGAGCAGTACTTC

CDR3 length: 13
J gene: TRBJ1-3
clone size: NA
V gene: TRBV12-3/TRBV12-4
D gene: NA
CDR3 protein: CASSSQGPNTIYF
CDR3 DNA: TGTGCCAGCAGTTCGCAGGGACCAAACACCATATATTTT

CDR3 length: 13
J gene: TRBJ2-6
clone size: NA
V gene: TRBV29-1
D gene: NA
CDR3 protein: CSARTSGANVLTF
CDR3 DNA: TGCAGCGCCCGGACCTCTGGGGCCAACGTCCTGACTTTC

CDR3 length: 15
J gene: TRBJ1-1
clone size: NA
V gene: TRBV6-5
D gene: NA
CDR3 protein: CASLPPGGFNTEAFF
CDR3 DNA: TGTGCCAGCCTGCCCCCCGGGGGCTTTAACACTGAAGCTTTCTTT

CDR3 length: 17
J gene: TRBJ2-6
clone size: NA
V gene: TRBV27
D gene: NA
CDR3 protein: CASSPAEGLSGANVLTF
CDR3 DNA: TGTGCCAGCAGCCCCGCGGAGGGGCTCTCTGGGGCCAACGTCCTGACTTTC

CDR3 length: 12
J gene: TRBJ2-5
clone size: NA
V gene: TRBV29-1
D gene: NA
CDR3 protein: CSVEILQETQYF
CDR3 DNA: TGCAGCGTTGAGATCCTCCAAGAGACCCAGTACTTC

CDR3 length: 13
J gene: TRBJ1-6
clone size: NA
V gene: TRBV5-1
D gene: NA
CDR3 protein: CASSSQGNSPLHF
CDR3 DNA: TGCGCCAGCAGCTCGCAGGGTAATTCACCCCTCCACTTT

CDR3 length: 14
J gene: TRBJ1-1
clone size: NA
V gene: TRBV18
D gene: NA
CDR3 protein: CASSPSGHNTEAFF
CDR3 DNA: TGTGCCAGCTCACCATCGGGACACAACACTGAAGCTTTCTTT

CDR3 length: 15
J gene: TRBJ2-1
clone size: NA
V gene: TRBV28
D gene: NA
CDR3 protein: CASSPQGWRLNEQFF
CDR3 DNA: TGTGCCAGCAGTCCCCAGGGATGGCGGCTCAATGAGCAGTTCTTC

CDR3 length: 12
J gene: TRBJ1-2
clone size: NA
V gene: TRBV28
D gene: NA
CDR3 protein: CASRAGVEGYTF
CDR3 DNA: TGTGCCAGCAGGGCAGGGGTTGAGGGCTACACCTTC

CDR3 length: 12
J gene: TRBJ1-2
clone size: NA
V gene: TRBV6-5
D gene: NA
CDR3 protein: CASSFGTGGYTF
CDR3 DNA: TGTGCCAGCAGTTTTGGGACGGGAGGCTACACCTTC